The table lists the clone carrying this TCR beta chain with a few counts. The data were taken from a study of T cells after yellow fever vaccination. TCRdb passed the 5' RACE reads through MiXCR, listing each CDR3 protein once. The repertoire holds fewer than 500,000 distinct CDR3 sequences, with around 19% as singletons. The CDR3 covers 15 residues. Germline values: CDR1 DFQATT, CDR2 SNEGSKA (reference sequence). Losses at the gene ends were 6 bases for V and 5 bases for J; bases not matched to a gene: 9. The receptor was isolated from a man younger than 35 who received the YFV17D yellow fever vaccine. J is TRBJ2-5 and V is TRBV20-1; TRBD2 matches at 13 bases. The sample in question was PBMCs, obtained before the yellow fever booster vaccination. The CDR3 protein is CSADKLAGGRETQYF. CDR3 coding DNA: TGCAGTGCGGATAAACTAGCGGGGGGGCGGGAGACCCAGTACTTC.